This TCR beta chain was sequenced for a study of blood T cell repertoires in COVID-19. Study background: Whether acute or convalescent, the COVID-19 samples came from the United States, Italy and Spain. PBMCs, B-cell-depleted T cells, or T cells were the source of the cDNA or gDNA that made up the material.

Source study methods: Reference gene primer amplification gave nucleated cell count estimates. Profiling relied on immunoSEQ multiplex PCR, and the TCRdb table lists in-frame clones only, not all of them. V and J calls and clone size come straight from that table; D and trimming were deduced from the DNA. The table lists around 130,000 clones, about 87% of them singletons. CDR1 is SGHTA, CDR2 FQGNSA, per germline. The CDR3 is made up of 17 amino acids. With 4 bases clipped from V and 7 bases from J, the junction kept 16 bases outside the gene matches. The receptor comes from a woman over 75 with acute or convalescent COVID-19. The rearrangement joins TRBV7-2 to TRBJ2-3; 8 bases are shared with TRBD2. Input material: peripheral blood. The DNA of the CDR3 is TGTGCCAGCAGCTCGCCCCGGCGGGGGGTGGGTAGGCATACGCAGTATTTT. It yields the protein CASSSPRRGVGRHTQYF.